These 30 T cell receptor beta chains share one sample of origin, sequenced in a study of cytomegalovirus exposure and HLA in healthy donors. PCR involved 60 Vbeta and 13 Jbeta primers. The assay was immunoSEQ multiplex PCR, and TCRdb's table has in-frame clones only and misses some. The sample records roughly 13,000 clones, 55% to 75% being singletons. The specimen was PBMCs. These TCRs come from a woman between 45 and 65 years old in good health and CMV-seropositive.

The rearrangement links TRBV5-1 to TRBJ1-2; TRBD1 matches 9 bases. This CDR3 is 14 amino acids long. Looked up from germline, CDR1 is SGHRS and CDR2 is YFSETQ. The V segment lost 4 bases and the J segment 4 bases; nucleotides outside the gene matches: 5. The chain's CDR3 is CASSIDRGGYGYTF. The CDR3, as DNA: TGCGCCAGCAGCATCGACAGGGGGGGCTATGGCTACACCTTC.

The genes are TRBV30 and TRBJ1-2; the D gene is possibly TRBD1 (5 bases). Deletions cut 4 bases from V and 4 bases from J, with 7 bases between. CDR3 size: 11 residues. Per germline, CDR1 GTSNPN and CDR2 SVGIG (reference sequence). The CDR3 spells CAWKGAYGYTF. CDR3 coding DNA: TGTGCCTGGAAAGGGGCCTATGGCTACACCTTC.

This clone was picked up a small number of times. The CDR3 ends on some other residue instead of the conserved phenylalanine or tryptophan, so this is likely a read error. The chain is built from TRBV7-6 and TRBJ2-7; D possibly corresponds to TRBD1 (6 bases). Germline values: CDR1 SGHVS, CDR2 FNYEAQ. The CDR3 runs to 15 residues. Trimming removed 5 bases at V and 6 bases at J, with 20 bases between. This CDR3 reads CASSPTGMILGEQYL. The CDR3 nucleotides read TGTGCCAGCAGCCCCACAGGGATGATACTAGGCGAGCAGTACCTC.

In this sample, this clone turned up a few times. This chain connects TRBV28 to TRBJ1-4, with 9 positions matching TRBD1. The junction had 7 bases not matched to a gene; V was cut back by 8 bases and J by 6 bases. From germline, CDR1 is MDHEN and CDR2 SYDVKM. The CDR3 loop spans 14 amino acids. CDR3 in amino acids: CASGRGDRDEKLFF. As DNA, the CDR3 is TGTGCCAGCGGGAGAGGGGACAGGGATGAAAAACTGTTTTTT. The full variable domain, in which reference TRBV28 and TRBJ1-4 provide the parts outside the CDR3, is DVKVTQSSRYLVKRTGEKVFLECVQDMDHENMFWYRQDPGLGLRLIYFSYDVKMKEKGDIPEGYSVSREKKERFSLILESASTNQTSMYLCASGRGDRDEKLFFGSGTQLSVL.

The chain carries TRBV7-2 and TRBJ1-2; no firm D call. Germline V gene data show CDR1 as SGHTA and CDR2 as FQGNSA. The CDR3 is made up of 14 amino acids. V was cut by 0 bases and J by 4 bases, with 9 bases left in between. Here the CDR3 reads CASSLALASYGYTF. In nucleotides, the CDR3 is TGTGCCAGCAGCTTAGCTCTGGCAAGCTATGGCTACACCTTC.

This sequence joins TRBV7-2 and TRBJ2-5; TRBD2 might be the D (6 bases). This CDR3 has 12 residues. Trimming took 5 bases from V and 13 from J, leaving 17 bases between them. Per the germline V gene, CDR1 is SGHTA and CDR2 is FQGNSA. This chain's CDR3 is CASSRRRDQAYF. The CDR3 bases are TGTGCCAGCAGCCGACGGCGGGACCAGGCGTACTTC.

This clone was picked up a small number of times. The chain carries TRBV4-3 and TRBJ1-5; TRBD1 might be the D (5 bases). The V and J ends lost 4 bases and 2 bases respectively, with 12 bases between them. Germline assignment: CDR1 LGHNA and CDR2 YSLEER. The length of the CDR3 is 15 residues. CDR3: CASSLKRDGNQPQHF. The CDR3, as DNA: TGCGCCAGCAGCCTCAAGCGGGACGGCAATCAGCCCCAGCATTTT.

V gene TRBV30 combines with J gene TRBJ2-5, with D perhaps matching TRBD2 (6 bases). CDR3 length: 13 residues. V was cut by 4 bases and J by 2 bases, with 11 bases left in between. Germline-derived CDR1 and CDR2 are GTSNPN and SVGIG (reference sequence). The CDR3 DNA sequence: TGTGCCTGGAACATAGGAGGGCAAGAGACCCAGTACTTC. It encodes CAWNIGGQETQYF.

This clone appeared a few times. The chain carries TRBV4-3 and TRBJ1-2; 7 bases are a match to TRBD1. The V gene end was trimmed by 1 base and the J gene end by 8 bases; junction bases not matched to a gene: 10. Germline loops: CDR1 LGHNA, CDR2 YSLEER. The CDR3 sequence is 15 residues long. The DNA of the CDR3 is TGCGCCAGCAGCCAAGGAGGGGGCGGGGTATACGGCTACACCTTC. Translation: CASSQGGGGVYGYTF.

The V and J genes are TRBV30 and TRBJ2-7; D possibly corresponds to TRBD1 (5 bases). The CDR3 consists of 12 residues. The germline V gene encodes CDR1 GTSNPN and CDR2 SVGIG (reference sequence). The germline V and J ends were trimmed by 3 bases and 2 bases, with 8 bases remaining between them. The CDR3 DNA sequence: TGTGCCTGGAGGCCGACAGCCTACGAGCAGTACTTC. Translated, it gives CAWRPTAYEQYF.

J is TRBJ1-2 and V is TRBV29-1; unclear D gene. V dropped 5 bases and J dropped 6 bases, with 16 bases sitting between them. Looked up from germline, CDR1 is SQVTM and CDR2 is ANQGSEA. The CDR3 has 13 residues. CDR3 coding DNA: TGCAGCGTTCGTTCGGTCGAGGGTGATGGCTACACCTTC. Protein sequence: CSVRSVEGDGYTF.

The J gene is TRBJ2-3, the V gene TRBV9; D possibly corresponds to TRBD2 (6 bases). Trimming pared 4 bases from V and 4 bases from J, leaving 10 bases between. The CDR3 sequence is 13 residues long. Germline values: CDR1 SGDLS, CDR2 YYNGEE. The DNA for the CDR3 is TGTGCCAGCAGCCCTGGGGGGTCAGATACGCAGTATTTT. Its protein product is CASSPGGSDTQYF.

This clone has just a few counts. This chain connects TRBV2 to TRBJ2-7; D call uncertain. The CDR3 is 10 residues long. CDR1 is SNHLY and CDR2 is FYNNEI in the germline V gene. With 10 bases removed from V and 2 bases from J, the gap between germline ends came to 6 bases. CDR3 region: CAIGTYEQYF. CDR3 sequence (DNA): TGTGCCATCGGTACCTACGAGCAGTACTTC.

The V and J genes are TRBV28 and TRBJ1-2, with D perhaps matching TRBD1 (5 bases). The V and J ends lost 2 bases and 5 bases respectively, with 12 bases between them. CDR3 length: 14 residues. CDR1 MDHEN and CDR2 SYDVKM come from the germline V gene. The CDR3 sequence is CASSLGGTGYGYTF. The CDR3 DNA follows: TGTGCCAGCAGTTTAGGGGGGACGGGGTATGGCTACACCTTC.

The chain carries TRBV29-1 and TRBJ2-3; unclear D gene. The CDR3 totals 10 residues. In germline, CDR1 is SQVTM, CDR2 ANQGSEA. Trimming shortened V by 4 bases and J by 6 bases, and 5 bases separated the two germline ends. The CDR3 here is CSVGEDTQYF. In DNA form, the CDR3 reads TGCAGCGTTGGTGAGGATACGCAGTATTTT.

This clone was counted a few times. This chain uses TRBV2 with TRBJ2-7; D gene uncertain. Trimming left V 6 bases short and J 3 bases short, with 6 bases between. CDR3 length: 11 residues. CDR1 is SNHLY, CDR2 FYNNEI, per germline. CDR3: CASSPIYEQYF. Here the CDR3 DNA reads TGTGCCAGCAGCCCCATCTACGAGCAGTACTTC.

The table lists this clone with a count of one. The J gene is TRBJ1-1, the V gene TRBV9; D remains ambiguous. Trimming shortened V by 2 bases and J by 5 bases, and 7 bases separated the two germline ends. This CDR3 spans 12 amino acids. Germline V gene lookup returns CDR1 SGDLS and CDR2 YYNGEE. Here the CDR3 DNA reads TGTGCCAGCAGCGTGGAGGGTACTGAAGCTTTCTTT. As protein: CASSVEGTEAFF.

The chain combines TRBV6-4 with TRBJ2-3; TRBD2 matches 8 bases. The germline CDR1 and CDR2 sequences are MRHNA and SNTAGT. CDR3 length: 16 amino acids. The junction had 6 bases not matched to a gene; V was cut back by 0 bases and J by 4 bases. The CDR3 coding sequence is TGTGCCAGCAGTGACTCAAGCGGGAGTACATCAGATACGCAGTATTTT. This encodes CASSDSSGSTSDTQYF.

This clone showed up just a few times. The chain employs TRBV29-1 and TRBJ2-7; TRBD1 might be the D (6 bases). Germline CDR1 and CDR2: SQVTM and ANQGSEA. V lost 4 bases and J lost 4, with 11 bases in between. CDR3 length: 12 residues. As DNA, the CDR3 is TGCAGCGTTGCAAACAGGGTTTACGAGCAGTACTTC. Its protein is CSVANRVYEQYF.

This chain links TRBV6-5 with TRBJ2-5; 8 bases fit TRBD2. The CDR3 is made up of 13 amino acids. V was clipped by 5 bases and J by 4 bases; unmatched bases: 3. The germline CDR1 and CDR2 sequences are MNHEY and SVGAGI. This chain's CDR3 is CASSALAGETQYF. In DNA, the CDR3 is TGTGCCAGCAGTGCCCTAGCGGGAGAGACCCAGTACTTC.

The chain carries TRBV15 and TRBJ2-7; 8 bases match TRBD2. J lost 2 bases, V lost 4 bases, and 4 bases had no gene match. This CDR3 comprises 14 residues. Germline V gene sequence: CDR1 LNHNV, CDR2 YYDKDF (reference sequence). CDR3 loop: CATSKSGSPYEQYF. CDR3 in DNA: TGTGCCACCAGCAAAAGCGGGAGCCCCTACGAGCAGTACTTC. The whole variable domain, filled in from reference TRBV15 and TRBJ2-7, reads DAMVIQNPRYQVTQFGKPVTLSCSQTLNHNVMYWYQQKSSQAPKLLFHYYDKDFNNEADTPDNFQSRRPNTSFCFLDIRSPGLGDTAMYLCATSKSGSPYEQYFGPGTRLTVT.

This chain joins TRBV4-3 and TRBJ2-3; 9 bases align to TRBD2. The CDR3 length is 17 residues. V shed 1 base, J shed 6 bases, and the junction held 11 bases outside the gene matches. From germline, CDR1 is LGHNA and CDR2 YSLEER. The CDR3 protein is CASSQVMGREGLDTQYF. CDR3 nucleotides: TGCGCCAGCAGCCAAGTGATGGGGCGGGAGGGCCTGGATACGCAGTATTTT.

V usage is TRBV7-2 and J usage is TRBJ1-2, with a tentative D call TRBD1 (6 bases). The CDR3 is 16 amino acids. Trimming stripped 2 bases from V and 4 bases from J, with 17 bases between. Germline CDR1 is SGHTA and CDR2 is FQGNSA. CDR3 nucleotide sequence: TGTGCCAGCAGCTTACCGAGGCAGGGGTCCTTCTATGGCTACACCTTC. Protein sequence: CASSLPRQGSFYGYTF.

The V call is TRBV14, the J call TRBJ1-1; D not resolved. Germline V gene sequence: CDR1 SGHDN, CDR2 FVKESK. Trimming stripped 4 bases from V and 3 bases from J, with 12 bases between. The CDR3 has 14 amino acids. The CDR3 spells CASSRPGWDTEAFF. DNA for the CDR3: TGTGCCAGCAGCCGGCCGGGTTGGGACACTGAAGCTTTCTTT. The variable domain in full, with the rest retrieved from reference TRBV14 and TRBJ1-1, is EAGVTQFPSHSVIEKGQTVTLRCDPISGHDNLYWYRRVMGKEIKFLLHFVKESKQDESGMPNNRFLAERTGGTYSTLKVQPAELEDSGVYFCASSRPGWDTEAFFGQGTRLTVV.

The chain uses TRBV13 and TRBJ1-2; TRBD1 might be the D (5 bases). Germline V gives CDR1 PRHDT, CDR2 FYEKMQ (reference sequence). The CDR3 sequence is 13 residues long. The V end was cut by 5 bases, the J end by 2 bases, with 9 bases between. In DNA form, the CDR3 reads TGTGCCAGCAGCCCTGGGGGGAACTATGGCTACACCTTC. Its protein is CASSPGGNYGYTF.

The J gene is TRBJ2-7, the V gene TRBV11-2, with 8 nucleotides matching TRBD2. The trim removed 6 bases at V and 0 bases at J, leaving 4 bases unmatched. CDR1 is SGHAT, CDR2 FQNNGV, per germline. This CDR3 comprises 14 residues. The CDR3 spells CASRAGTSSYEQYF. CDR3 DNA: TGTGCCAGCAGGGCCGGGACTAGCTCCTACGAGCAGTACTTC.

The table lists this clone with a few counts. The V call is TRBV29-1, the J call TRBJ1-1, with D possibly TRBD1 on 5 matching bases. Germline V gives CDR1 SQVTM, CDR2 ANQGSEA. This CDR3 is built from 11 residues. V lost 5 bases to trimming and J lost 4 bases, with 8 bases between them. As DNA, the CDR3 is TGCAGCGTTTCAGGGCCCACTGAAGCTTTCTTT. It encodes CSVSGPTEAFF.

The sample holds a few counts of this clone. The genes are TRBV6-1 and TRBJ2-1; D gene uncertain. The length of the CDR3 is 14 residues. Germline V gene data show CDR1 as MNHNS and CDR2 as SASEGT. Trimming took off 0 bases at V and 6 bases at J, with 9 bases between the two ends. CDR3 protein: CASSEADLFNEQFF. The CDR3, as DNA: TGTGCCAGCAGTGAAGCTGATCTATTCAATGAGCAGTTCTTC.

DNA of the CDR3: TGTGCCAGCAGTTCCCCAAGAGGGCGGACCAAAAACATTCAGTACTTC. Translation gives CASSSPRGRTKNIQYF. The J gene is TRBJ2-4, the V gene TRBV28; TRBD2 might be the D (5 bases). CDR1 is MDHEN and CDR2 is SYDVKM in the germline V gene. The V end lost 4 bases, the J end lost 2 bases, and 15 bases lay between the germline ends. The CDR3 runs to 16 residues.

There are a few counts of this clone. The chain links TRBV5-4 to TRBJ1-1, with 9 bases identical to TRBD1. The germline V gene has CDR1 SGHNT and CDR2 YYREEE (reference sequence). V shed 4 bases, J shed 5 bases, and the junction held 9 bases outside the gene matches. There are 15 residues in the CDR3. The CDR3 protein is CASSLWGQGRTEAFF. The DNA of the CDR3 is TGTGCCAGCAGCCTCTGGGGACAGGGTAGGACTGAAGCTTTCTTT.